The clone carrying this T cell receptor (beta chain) was observed a handful of times. This CDR3 region has 12 residues. Germline CDR1 MDHEN, CDR2 SYDVKM. V shed 7 bases and J shed 7 bases, with 14 bases lying between them. These data are taken from a study of cytomegalovirus exposure and HLA in healthy donors. On the study more broadly: Among over 300 genotyped donors, around 77% fell in the Caucasian-associated ancestry cluster.

13 Jbeta primers and 60 Vbeta primers were used for the PCR. Profiled with immunoSEQ multiplex PCR; TCRdb holds only in-frame clones, not every one. The table has approximately 130,000 clones, roughly 82% seen once. The clonotype originates from a man between 18 and 29 years old in good health and CMV-seropositive. Specimen: PBMCs. The chain combines TRBV28 with TRBJ2-7; a possible D gene is TRBD1 (5 bases). As DNA, the CDR3 is TGTGCCAGCAAAGTAGGGGTTTGGGAGCAGTACTTC. The encoded protein is CASKVGVWEQYF.